This T cell receptor (beta chain) was found in a study of T cell responses to AZD1222 COVID-19 vaccine. Study background: Second doses were pooled across both intervals (about 4 or about 12 weeks). Study-wide results and limits: Targeting of unmutated variant regions was reportedly seen in nearly half of spike-specific TCRs.

The count of this clone is one. Its antigen is not known. This table comes from immunoSEQ multiplex PCR, and its TCRdb copy is limited to in-frame clones, with some not included. The data show approximately 110,000 clones, nearly 90% seen once. Germline lookup yields CDR1 MNHNY and CDR2 SVGAGI (reference sequence). Trimming removed 5 bases at V and 8 bases at J, with 7 bases between. The CDR3 runs to 11 residues. The V and J genes are TRBV6-6 and TRBJ2-4; D unresolved. The sample was peripheral blood, taken on day 0 of AZD1222 vaccination. The clonotype was recovered from an adult in good health. For the CDR3, the DNA is TGTGCCAGCAGTCCCCTCGACATTCAGTACTTC. Amino acid sequence: CASSPLDIQYF.